A selection of T cell receptor beta chains follows, all from one sample in a study of regulatory T cells in long-lasting Graves disease. TCRdb re-derived calls from the multiplex PCR reads in MiXCR, one entry per CDR3 protein. The profile shows 200,000 to 250,000 distinct CDR3 sequences, approximately 18% of them singletons. The same sample was also used in a study of T cells in Graves' hyperthyroidism and ophthalmopathy.

The sequenced sample was peripheral blood mononuclear cells (PBMCs), obtained at new diagnosis, from a patient treated with antithyroid drugs. The receptors were sampled from a woman aged 25 to 45 with Graves disease. Both conserved end residues are part of each CDR3. The order of the fields is D gene, V gene, J gene, clone size, CDR3 DNA, CDR3 protein. A D gene is named only where the DNA matches it firmly. Clone size is shown for a subset of rows, as once, few, many or a class of expanded clone.

.	TRBV2	TRBJ1-1	many	TGTGCCCTTAAGGGAGGGCCTGAAGCTTTCTTT	CALKGGPEAFF
.	TRBV3-1	TRBJ2-3	many	TGTGCCAGCAGCCTCCGACGGGGGGCTGGCACAGATACGCAGTATTTT	CASSLRRGAGTDTQYF
.	TRBV7-9	TRBJ2-5	.	TGTGCCAGCAGCTTAAGACGTGGCAGGGGATCCCAAGAGACCCAGTACTTC	CASSLRRGRGSQETQYF
.	TRBV4-1	TRBJ1-6	many	TGCGCCAGCAGCCAAGAGCCGGGTAATGGTTCACCCCTCCACTTT	CASSQEPGNGSPLHF
.	TRBV30	TRBJ1-1	many	TGTGCCTGGAGTGTCAACCTCTTGAACACTGAAGCTTTCTTT	CAWSVNLLNTEAFF
TRBD1	TRBV11-3	TRBJ2-1	few	TGTGCCAGCAGCTTAGTTGGGACAGGGACCTACAATGAGCAGTTCTTC	CASSLVGTGTYNEQFF
TRBD1	TRBV5-1	TRBJ1-2	.	TGCGCCAGCAGCCCCACAGGGGTAGGCGATGGCTATGGCTACACCTTC	CASSPTGVGDGYGYTF
TRBD1	TRBV12-3/TRBV12-4	TRBJ2-1	.	TGTGCCAGCAGTTCGGGACAGACCCTCGGCAATGAGCGGTTCTTC	CASSSGQTLGNERFF
.	TRBV7-8	TRBJ2-5	many	TGTGCCAGCAGAACCGGGACGGCAGATTTGGCCCAGTACTTC	CASRTGTADLAQYF
TRBD1	TRBV15	TRBJ2-1	many	TGTGCCACCAGCAGGGGGACAGGGGGGAATGAGCAGTTCTTC	CATSRGTGGNEQFF
.	TRBV20-1	TRBJ1-1	many	TGCAGTGCTAGAGATCGTAGGGGGTGGGAAGCTTTCTTT	CSARDRRGWEAFF
TRBD1	TRBV14	TRBJ1-2	many	TGTCATCACAGGGGTAGGGACTATGGCTACACCTTC	CHHRGRDYGYTF
TRBD1	TRBV6-1	TRBJ1-3	many	TGTGCCAGCAGGTCCCCCGGGACAGGGGAACGAAACACCATATATTTT	CASRSPGTGERNTIYF
TRBD1	TRBV5-1	TRBJ1-1	.	TGCGCCAGCAGCCGACCGGGACAGGGGACTGAAGCTTTCTTT	CASSRPGQGTEAFF
TRBD2	TRBV4-2	TRBJ2-7	few	TGTGCCGGCAGCCAAGAATTTAGCGGGGCTACCTACGAGCAGTACTTC	CAGSQEFSGATYEQYF
.	TRBV20-1	TRBJ1-2	many	TGCAGTGTCGCCGGGAACTATGGCTACACCTTC	CSVAGNYGYTF
.	TRBV19	TRBJ1-6	many	TGTGCCAGTAGTACATCCGTCAGGGGATCCTATAATTCACCCCTCCACTTT	CASSTSVRGSYNSPLHF
.	TRBV28	TRBJ1-2	many	TGTGCCAGCAGTTTACCGGGTCTAGGGGGCTACACCTTC	CASSLPGLGGYTF
TRBD1	TRBV7-9	TRBJ1-2	.	TGTGCCAGCAGCTATATCTTTTCCTCCCCGGGACAGGGGGGCTATGGCTACACCTTC	CASSYIFSSPGQGGYGYTF
TRBD2	TRBV20-1	TRBJ2-1	few	TGCAGTGCTAGCCGACCGGGACTAGCGAAAGGGAATGAGCAGTTCTTC	CSASRPGLAKGNEQFF
TRBD1	TRBV18	TRBJ1-2	.	TGTGCCAGCTCACCCGGGACAGCGAGGGGCTACACCTTC	CASSPGTARGYTF
.	TRBV30	TRBJ1-4	many	TGTGCCTGGAGTAGGGGGAGATTGGAAAAACTGTTTTTT	CAWSRGRLEKLFF
TRBD1	TRBV6-2/TRBV6-3	TRBJ2-7	.	TGTGCCAGCAGTTACTCGGGACAGGGCTCCTACGAGCAGTACTTC	CASSYSGQGSYEQYF
.	TRBV30	TRBJ1-5	.	TGTGCCTGGAGACAGGGAAGCCAGCCCCAGCATTTT	CAWRQGSQPQHF
TRBD1	TRBV7-9	TRBJ1-2	many	TGTGCCAGCAGCCCGCCGGGACAGGGAAGTGGCTACACCTTC	CASSPPGQGSGYTF
.	TRBV3-1	TRBJ1-2	many	TGTGCCAGCGTCAGGAAAGGGTCCTGGGGCTACACCTTC	CASVRKGSWGYTF
.	TRBV6-5	TRBJ2-7	many	TGTGCCAGCAGTTACTCGGGCGGGGTCTCCTACGAGCAGTACTTC	CASSYSGGVSYEQYF
TRBD1	TRBV19	TRBJ2-4	many	TGTGCCAGTAGTATGCGGCAGGGGGCAACCAAAAACATTCAGTACTTC	CASSMRQGATKNIQYF
TRBD1	TRBV30	TRBJ1-3	many	TGTGCCTGGAAGAGGGGCCAGGGGGCCCAGGAGGGAAACACCATATATTTT	CAWKRGQGAQEGNTIYF